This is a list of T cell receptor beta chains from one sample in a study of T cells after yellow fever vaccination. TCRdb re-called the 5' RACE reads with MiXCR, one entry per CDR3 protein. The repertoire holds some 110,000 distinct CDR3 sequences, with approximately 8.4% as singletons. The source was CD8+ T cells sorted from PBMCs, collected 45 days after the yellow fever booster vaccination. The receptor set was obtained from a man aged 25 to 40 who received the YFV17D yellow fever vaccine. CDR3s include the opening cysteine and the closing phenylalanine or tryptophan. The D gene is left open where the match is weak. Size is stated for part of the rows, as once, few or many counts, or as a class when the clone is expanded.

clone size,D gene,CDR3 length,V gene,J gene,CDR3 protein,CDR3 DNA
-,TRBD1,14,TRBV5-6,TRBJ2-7,CASSTRDSDYEQYF,TGTGCCAGCAGCACAAGGGACAGTGATTACGAGCAGTACTTC
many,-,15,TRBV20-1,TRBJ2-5,CSARDVGPPLETQYF,TGCAGTGCTAGAGATGTGGGACCTCCTTTAGAGACCCAGTACTTC
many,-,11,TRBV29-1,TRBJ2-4,CSVAVGAREYF,-
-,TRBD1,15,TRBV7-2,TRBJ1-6,CASSLSGTDNSPLHF,TGTGCCAGCAGCTTAAGCGGGACAGACAATTCACCCCTCCACTTT
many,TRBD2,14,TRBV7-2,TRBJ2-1,CASSLREGWDEQFF,TGTGCCAGCAGCTTGCGGGAGGGATGGGATGAGCAGTTCTTC
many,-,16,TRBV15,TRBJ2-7,CATSRDLGEPLSEQYF,TGTGCCACCAGCAGAGATCTGGGAGAGCCCTTGTCCGAGCAGTACTTC
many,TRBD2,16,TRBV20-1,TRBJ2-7,CSASGTSGARVVEQYF,TGCAGTGCTTCCGGGACTAGCGGGGCTCGGGTGGTTGAGCAGTACTTC
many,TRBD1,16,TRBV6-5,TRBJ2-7,CASSYLPGGASHEQYF,TGTGCCAGCAGTTACTTACCAGGGGGCGCGTCCCACGAGCAGTACTTC
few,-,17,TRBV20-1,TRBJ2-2,CCARDSTGTPNTGELFF,TGCTGTGCTAGAGATTCTACCGGGACACCGAACACCGGGGAGCTGTTTTTT
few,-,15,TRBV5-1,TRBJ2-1,CASSELPRSHNEQFF,TGCGCCAGCAGCGAATTGCCCAGGTCGCACAATGAGCAGTTCTTC
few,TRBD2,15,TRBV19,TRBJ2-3,CASSITSGGTDTQYF,TGTGCCAGTAGTATAACTAGCGGAGGCACAGATACGCAGTATTTT
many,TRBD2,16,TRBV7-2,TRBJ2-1,CASSLLAGGTYNEQFF,TGTGCCAGCAGCTTATTAGCGGGAGGAACCTACAATGAGCAGTTCTTC
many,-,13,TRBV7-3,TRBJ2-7,CASSLAPGYEQYF,TGTGCCAGCAGCTTAGCTCCTGGCTACGAGCAGTACTTC
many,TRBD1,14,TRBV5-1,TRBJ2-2,CASSLSQGTGELFF,TGCGCCAGCAGCTTGTCACAGGGGACCGGGGAGCTGTTTTTT
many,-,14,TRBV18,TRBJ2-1,CASSPPLDYNEQFF,TGTGCCAGCTCACCACCCCTTGACTACAATGAGCAGTTCTTC
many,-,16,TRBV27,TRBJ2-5,CASSRTRDNFQETQYF,TGTGCCAGCAGTCGGACCCGGGACAACTTTCAAGAGACCCAGTACTTC
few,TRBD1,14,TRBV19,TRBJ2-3,CASSTDRGTDTQYF,TGTGCCAGTAGTACCGACAGGGGTACAGATACGCAGTATTTT
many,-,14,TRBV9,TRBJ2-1,CASSVPGLNNEQFF,TGTGCCAGCAGCGTACCAGGACTAAACAATGAGCAGTTCTTC
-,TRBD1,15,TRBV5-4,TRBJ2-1,CASSPGDRGRYEQFF,TGTGCCAGCAGCCCAGGGGACAGGGGGCGATATGAGCAGTTCTTC
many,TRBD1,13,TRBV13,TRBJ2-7,CASSGQDLYEQYF,TGTGCCAGCAGCGGACAGGACCTCTACGAGCAGTACTTC
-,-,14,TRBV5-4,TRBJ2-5,CASSFFGGRETQYF,TGTGCCAGCAGCTTCTTCGGGGGCCGAGAGACCCAGTACTTC
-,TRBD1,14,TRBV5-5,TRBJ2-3,CASSRDRGWDTQYF,TGTGCCAGCAGCCGGGACAGGGGTTGGGATACGCAGTATTTT
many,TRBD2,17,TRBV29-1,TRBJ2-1,CSVEGLAGGLPYNEQFF,TGCAGCGTAGAGGGACTAGCGGGAGGGCTCCCCTACAATGAGCAGTTCTTC
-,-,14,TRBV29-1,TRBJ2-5,CSSQSMADQETQYF,TGCAGCTCCCAGTCCATGGCGGATCAAGAGACCCAGTACTTC
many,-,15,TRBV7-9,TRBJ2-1,CASSPLAGRYNEQFF,TGTGCCAGCAGCCCCCTTGCGGGAAGATACAATGAGCAGTTCTTC
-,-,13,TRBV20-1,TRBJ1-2,CSAKQPSIYGYTF,TGCAGTGCTAAACAGCCCTCTATCTATGGCTACACCTTC
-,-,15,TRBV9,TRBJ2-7,CASSPGIGISYEQYF,TGTGCCAGCAGCCCCGGGATAGGGATTTCCTACGAGCAGTACTTC
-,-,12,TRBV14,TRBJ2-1,CASSQVSNEQFF,TGTGCCAGCAGCCAAGTTAGCAATGAGCAGTTCTTC
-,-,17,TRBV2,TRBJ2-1,CASSEIPARDVNNEQFF,TGTGCCAGCAGTGAGATCCCGGCCCGGGACGTTAACAATGAGCAGTTCTTC
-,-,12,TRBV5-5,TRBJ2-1,CASSGVEGVEFF,TGTGCCAGCAGCGGCGTGGAGGGGGTCGAGTTCTTC
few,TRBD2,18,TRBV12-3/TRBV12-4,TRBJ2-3,CASSLIRPGLAGTDTQYF,TGTGCCAGCAGTTTAATACGGCCGGGACTAGCGGGCACAGATACGCAGTATTTT
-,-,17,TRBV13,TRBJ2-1,CASSGRTSLSSYNEQFF,TGTGCCAGCAGCGGCCGGACTTCCCTCAGCTCCTACAATGAGCAGTTCTTC
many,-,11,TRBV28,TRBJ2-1,CASSDTNEQFF,TGTGCCAGCAGCGACACCAATGAGCAGTTCTTC
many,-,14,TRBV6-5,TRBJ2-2,CATEGGAGDGELFF,TGTGCCACAGAAGGGGGGGCGGGGGACGGGGAGCTGTTTTTT
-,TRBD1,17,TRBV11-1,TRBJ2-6,CASSRTGSNSGANVLTF,TGTGCCAGCAGTAGGACAGGAAGTAACTCTGGGGCCAACGTCCTGACTTTC
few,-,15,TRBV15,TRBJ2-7,CATSRTTGGSDEQYF,TGTGCCACCAGCAGAACCACGGGCGGTAGCGACGAGCAGTACTTC
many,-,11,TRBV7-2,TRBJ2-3,CASSLENAQYF,TGTGCCAGCAGCTTAGAGAATGCGCAGTATTTT
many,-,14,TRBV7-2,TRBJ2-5,CASSLEAGWKTQYF,TGTGCCAGCAGCTTAGAGGCAGGGTGGAAGACCCAGTACTTC
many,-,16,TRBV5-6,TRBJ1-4,CASSLGPRVSNEKLFF,TGTGCCAGCAGCTTGGGACCAAGGGTTTCTAATGAAAAACTGTTTTTT
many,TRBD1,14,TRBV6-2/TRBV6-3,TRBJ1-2,CASSYRGGPDGYTF,TGTGCCAGCAGTTACAGAGGGGGCCCGGATGGCTACACCTTC
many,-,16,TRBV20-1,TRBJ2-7,CSASRGVQGLPYEQYF,TGCAGTGCTAGCCGCGGGGTACAGGGGTTACCCTACGAGCAGTACTTC
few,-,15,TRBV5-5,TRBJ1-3,CASRFNRDSGNTIYF,TGTGCCAGCAGATTTAACAGAGACTCTGGAAACACCATATATTTT
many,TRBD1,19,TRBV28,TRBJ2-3,CASRGRDRGPGTNTDTQYF,TGTGCCAGCAGGGGTCGGGACAGGGGGCCTGGGACCAACACAGATACGCAGTATTTT
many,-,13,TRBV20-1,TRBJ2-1,CSALRSSYNEQFF,TGCAGTGCCTTAAGATCCTCCTACAATGAGCAGTTCTTC
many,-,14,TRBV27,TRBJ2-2,CASSVPGLPKELFF,TGTGCCAGCAGCGTTCCGGGGCTCCCTAAGGAGCTGTTTTTT
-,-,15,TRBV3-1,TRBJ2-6,CASSHQDPGANVLTF,TGTGCCAGCAGCCATCAAGATCCTGGGGCCAACGTCCTGACTTTC
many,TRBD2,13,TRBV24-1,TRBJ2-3,CATSDSGSDTQYF,TGTGCCACCAGTGATAGCGGGAGCGATACGCAGTATTTT
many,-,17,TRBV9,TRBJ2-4,CASSEGGGDRAKNIQYF,TGTGCCAGCAGCGAGGGGGGAGGGGACAGAGCCAAAAACATTCAGTACTTC
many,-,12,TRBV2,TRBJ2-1,CASEGGLAGQFF,TGTGCCAGCGAGGGGGGGCTAGCTGGGCAGTTCTTC
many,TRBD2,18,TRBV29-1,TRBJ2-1,CSVIAGGRVGSSYNEQFF,TGCAGCGTTATAGCGGGAGGTAGAGTGGGCAGCTCCTACAATGAGCAGTTCTTC
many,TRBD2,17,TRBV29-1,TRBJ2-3,CSVPRTSGRPGTDTQYF,TGCAGCGTCCCCCGGACTAGCGGGAGGCCCGGAACAGATACGCAGTATTTT
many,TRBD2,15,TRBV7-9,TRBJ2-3,CASNWLAGNTDTQYF,TGTGCCAGCAACTGGCTAGCGGGAAACACAGATACGCAGTATTTT
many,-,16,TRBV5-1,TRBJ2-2,CASSLSGAANTGELFF,TGCGCCAGCAGCTTGAGTGGGGCCGCGAACACCGGGGAGCTGTTTTTT
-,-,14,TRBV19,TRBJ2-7,CASALQVSSYEQYF,TGTGCCAGTGCCCTACAGGTTTCCTCCTACGAGCAGTACTTC